This record looks at one TCR beta chain sequence and its context. CDR3 size: 15 residues. V shed 6 bases and J shed 6 bases, with 17 bases lying between them. Donor samples were obtained from healthy Caucasian individuals from Russia, aged 6 to 90. There were at least 5 micrograms of total RNA extracted from every sample. The data were obtained in a study of blood T cells in healthy people across ages. A second PCR of roughly 7 to 11 cycles used a sample-barcoded 5' primer and a J-beta primer mix. TCRdb used MiXCR to reprocess the 5' RACE reads, holding one entry per CDR3 protein. The sample has roughly 720,000 distinct CDR3 sequences; roughly 53% are singletons.

The chain carries TRBV12-3 or TRBV12-4 and TRBJ2-2, with D possibly TRBD2 on 6 matching bases. The clonotype comes from a man older than 75 in good health. Sequenced material: blood. CDR3 in DNA: TGTGCCAGCAGACAACAACTAGCTTCCCCCGGGGAGCTGTTTTTT. This codes for CASRQQLASPGELFF.